The clone carrying this TCR beta chain has more than one count but fewer than ten. These data come from a study of regulatory T cells in long-lasting Graves disease. CDR3 length equals 14 residues. V lost 3 bases, J lost 0 bases, and 8 bases lay in between. Looked up from germline, CDR1 is KGHDR and CDR2 is SFDVKD. Time point given: persistent/refractory GD, antithyroid drugs over 5 years with positive TRAb. PBMCs were the source of the RNA used for TCR sequencing. Xi'an, China, was home to the endocrinology department that provided patients. Investigators prepared the TCR beta libraries by applying iRepertoire HTBI primers and Arm-PCR of CDR3 regions. TCRdb reprocessed the multiplex PCR reads with MiXCR, giving one entry per CDR3 protein. This table has almost 350,000 distinct CDR3 sequences, roughly a fifth appearing once.

The chain combines TRBV24-1 with TRBJ2-7, with D perhaps TRBD1 (6 bases). The sequenced sample was peripheral blood mononuclear cells (PBMCs), obtained when the disease was refractory, from a patient treated with antithyroid drugs. This TCR was recovered from a female donor with Graves disease. The CDR3 nucleotides are TGTGCCACCAGTGATGAGACAGGCTCCTACGAGCAGTACTTC. Translating gives CATSDETGSYEQYF.